The T cell receptor beta chain under discussion was sequenced for a study of monozygotic twins with inflammatory bowel disease. TCRdb reprocessed the 5' RACE reads; each CDR3 protein has one entry and no DNA is given. This listing includes about 43,000 distinct CDR3 sequences. Study findings and constraints: IBD patients, compared with healthy twins, shared fewer clonotypes with others (especially with disease activity).

About this clonotype: As yet, its antigen is unknown.

The CDR3 consists of 13 residues. In germline, CDR1 is SNHLY, CDR2 FYNNEI. This chain joins TRBV2 and TRBJ1-2; the D gene TCRdb calls, TRBD1, cannot be checked with no DNA. The receptor's source is a human donor with ulcerative colitis or Crohn's disease, or a healthy co-twin of an affected twin (not recorded which). Material for sequencing was blood. CDR3 region: CASTQRTGGSYTF.